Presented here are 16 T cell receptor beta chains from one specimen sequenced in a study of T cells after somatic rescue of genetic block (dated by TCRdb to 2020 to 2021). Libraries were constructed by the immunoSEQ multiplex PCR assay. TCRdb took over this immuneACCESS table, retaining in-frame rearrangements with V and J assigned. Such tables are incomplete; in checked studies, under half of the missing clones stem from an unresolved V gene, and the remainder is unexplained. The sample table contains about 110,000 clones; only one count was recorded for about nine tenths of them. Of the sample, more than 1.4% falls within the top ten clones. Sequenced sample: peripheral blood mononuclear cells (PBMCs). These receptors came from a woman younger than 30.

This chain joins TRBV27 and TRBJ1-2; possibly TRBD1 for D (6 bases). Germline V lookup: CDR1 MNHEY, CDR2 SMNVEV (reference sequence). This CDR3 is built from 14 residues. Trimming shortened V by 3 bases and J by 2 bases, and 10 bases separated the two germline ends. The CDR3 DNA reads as TGTGCCAGCAGTTTCCAGGGGCCCAACTATGGCTACACCTTC. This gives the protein CASSFQGPNYGYTF.

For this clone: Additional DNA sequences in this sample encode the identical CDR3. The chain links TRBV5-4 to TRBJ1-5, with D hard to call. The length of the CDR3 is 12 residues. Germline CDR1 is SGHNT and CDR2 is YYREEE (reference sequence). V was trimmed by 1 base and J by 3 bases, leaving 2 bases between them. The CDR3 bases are TGTGCCAGCAGCTTGCCCAATCAGCCCCAGCATTTT. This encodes CASSLPNQPQHF.

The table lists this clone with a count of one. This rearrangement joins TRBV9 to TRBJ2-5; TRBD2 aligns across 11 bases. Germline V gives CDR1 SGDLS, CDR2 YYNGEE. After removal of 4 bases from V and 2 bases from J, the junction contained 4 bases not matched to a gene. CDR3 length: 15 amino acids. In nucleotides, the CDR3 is TGTGCCAGCAGCACTAGCGGGGGCCAACAAGAGACCCAGTACTTC. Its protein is CASSTSGGQQETQYF. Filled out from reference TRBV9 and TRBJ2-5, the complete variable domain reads DSGVTQTPKHLITATGQRVTLRCSPRSGDLSVYWYQQSLDQGLQFLIQYYNGEERAKGNILERFSAQQFPDLHSELNLSSLELGDSALYFCASSTSGGQQETQYFGPGTRLLVL.

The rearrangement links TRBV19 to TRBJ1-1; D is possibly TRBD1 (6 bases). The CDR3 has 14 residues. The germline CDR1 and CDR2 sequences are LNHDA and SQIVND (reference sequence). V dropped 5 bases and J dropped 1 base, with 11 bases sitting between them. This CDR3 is CASSLDRWNTEAFF. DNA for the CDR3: TGTGCCAGTAGTTTGGACAGATGGAACACTGAAGCTTTCTTT.

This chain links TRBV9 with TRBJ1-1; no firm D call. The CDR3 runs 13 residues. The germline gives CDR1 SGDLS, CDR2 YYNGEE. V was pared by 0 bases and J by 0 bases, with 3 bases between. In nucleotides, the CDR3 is TGTGCCAGCAGCGTAGAGGTGAACACTGAAGCTTTCTTT. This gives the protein CASSVEVNTEAFF. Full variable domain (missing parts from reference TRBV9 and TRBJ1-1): DSGVTQTPKHLITATGQRVTLRCSPRSGDLSVYWYQQSLDQGLQFLIQYYNGEERAKGNILERFSAQQFPDLHSELNLSSLELGDSALYFCASSVEVNTEAFFGQGTRLTVV.

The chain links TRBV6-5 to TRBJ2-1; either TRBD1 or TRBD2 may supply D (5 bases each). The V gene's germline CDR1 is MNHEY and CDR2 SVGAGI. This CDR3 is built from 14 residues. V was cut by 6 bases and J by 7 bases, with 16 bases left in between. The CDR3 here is CASSLGGGTNEQFF. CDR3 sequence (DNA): TGTGCCAGCAGCCTCGGTGGGGGAACGAATGAGCAGTTCTTC.

DNA of the CDR3: TGTGCTAGTGGTTTGTCCCAGAGGGGGGATACTGAAGCTTTCTTT. Translating it yields CASGLSQRGDTEAFF. The rearrangement joins TRBV12-5 to TRBJ1-1, with D maybe TRBD1 (6 bases). This CDR3 is 15 amino acids long. Looked up from germline, CDR1 is LGHNT and CDR2 is FRNRAP. V lost 2 bases and J 5 bases, leaving 15 bases between the germline ends.

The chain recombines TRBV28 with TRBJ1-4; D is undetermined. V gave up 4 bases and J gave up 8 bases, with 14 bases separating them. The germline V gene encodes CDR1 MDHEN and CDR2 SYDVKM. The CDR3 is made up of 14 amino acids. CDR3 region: CASSWTTLEEKLFF. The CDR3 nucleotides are TGTGCCAGCAGTTGGACCACCCTAGAGGAAAAACTGTTTTTT.

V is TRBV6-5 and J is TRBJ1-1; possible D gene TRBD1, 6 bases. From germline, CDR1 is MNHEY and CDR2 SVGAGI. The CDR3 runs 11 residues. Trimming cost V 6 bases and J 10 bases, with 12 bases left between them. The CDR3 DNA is TGTGCCAGCAGCCAGGGGTCGGGAGCTTTCTTT. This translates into CASSQGSGAFF.

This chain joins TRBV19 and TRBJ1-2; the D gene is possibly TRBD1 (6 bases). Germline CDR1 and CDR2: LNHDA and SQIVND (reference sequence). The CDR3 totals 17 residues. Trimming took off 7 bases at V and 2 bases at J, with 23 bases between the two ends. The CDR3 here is CASTKNGRGGDNYGYTF. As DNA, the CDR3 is TGTGCCAGTACCAAGAATGGCAGGGGTGGGGACAACTATGGCTACACCTTC.

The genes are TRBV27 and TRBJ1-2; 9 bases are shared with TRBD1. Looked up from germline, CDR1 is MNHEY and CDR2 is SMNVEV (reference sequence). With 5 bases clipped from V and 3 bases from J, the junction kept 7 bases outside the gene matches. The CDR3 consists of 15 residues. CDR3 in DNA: TGTGCCAGCAGTCCTCGGACAGGGGTGCACTATGGCTACACCTTC. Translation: CASSPRTGVHYGYTF.

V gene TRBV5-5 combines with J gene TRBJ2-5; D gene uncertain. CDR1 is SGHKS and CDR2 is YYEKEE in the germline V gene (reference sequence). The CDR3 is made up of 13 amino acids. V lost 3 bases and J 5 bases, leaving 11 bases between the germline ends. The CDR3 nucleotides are TGTGCCAGCAGCTCCGGGTCGGCGGAGACCCAGTACTTC. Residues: CASSSGSAETQYF.

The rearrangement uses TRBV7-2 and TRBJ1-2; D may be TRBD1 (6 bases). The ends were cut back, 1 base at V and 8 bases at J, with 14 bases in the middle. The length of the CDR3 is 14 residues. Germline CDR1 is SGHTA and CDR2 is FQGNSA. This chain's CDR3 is CASSLGGGPRGYTF. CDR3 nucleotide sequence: TGTGCCAGCAGCTTAGGCGGGGGGCCCCGGGGCTACACCTTC.

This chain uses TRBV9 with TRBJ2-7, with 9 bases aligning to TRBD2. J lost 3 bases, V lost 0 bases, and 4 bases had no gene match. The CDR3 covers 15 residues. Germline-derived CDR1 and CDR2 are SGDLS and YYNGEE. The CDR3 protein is CASSVESGGYYEQYF. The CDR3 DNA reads TGTGCCAGCAGCGTAGAGAGCGGGGGGTACTACGAGCAGTACTTC.

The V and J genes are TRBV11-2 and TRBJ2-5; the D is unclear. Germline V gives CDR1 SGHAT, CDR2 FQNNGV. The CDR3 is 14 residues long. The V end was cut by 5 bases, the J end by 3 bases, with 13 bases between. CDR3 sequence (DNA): TGTGCCAGCAGCCTTGGGGAATCCAAAGAGACCCAGTACTTC. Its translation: CASSLGESKETQYF.

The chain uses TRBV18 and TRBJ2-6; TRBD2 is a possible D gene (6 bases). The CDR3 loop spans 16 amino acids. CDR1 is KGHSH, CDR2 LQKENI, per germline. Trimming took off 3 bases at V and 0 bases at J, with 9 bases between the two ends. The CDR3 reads CASSPRGDSGANVLTF. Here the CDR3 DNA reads TGTGCCAGCTCACCCCGCGGGGACTCTGGGGCCAACGTCCTGACTTTC.